This T cell receptor beta chain originates from a study of shared clonotypes between healthy human individuals. Some clones are missing from TCRdb's copy, which holds only in-frame ones; the method was immunoSEQ multiplex PCR. In the table there are about 2.1 million clones, more than 85% of which are singletons. CD45RO-negative, CCR7-selected cells formed the naive CD8 fraction, which excluded terminally differentiated effector memory CD45RA+ cells. Germline trimming cut 3 bases from V and 6 bases from J; bases unmatched to any gene: 8. The germline CDR1 and CDR2 sequences are LNHDA and SQIVND (reference sequence). This CDR3 has 14 residues.

The sequenced sample was naive CD8+ T cells from PBMCs. The chain links TRBV19 to TRBJ2-7; 7 nucleotides line up with TRBD2. The sequence was collected from a man between 18 and 29 years old in good health. Some clones in this sample may be carry-over from other donors' samples. The chain's CDR3 is CASSIRDYGIEQYF. The CDR3 nucleotides are TGTGCCAGTAGTATCAGGGACTACGGAATCGAGCAGTACTTC.